One sample yielded the 31 T cell receptor beta chains listed below, sequenced in a study of T-cell reconstitution after alpha-beta-depleted transplantation in children. Unique molecular identifiers were incorporated during preparation of the TCRbeta library. TCRdb processed the PCR reads anew with MiXCR; each CDR3 protein has one entry. This table holds fewer than 550,000 distinct CDR3 sequences, about an eighth found once. The source was PBMCs, mostly from graft donor cells, collected 180 days after TCRalphabeta/CD19-depleted stem cell transplant. Receptors originate from a female patient between 2 and 15 years old who had a stem cell transplant for aplastic anemia, so the T cells may come from the graft donor.

This clonotype was observed a handful of times. This rearrangement joins TRBV9 to TRBJ2-5, with D maybe TRBD2 (6 bases). Trimming took off 2 bases at V and 4 bases at J, with 12 bases between the two ends. The CDR3 runs 14 residues. Germline assignment: CDR1 SGDLS and CDR2 YYNGEE. The CDR3 sequence: CASSVGGSLETQYF. The CDR3, as DNA: TGTGCCAGCAGCGTTGGGGGGTCGTTAGAGACCCAGTACTTC. The variable domain in full, completed from reference TRBV9 and TRBJ2-5, reads DSGVTQTPKHLITATGQRVTLRCSPRSGDLSVYWYQQSLDQGLQFLIQYYNGEERAKGNILERFSAQQFPDLHSELNLSSLELGDSALYFCASSVGGSLETQYFGPGTRLLVL.

The gene calls are TRBV5-1 and TRBJ1-1; possibly TRBD1 for D (6 bases). This CDR3 spans 13 amino acids. The V and J ends lost 4 bases and 7 bases respectively, with 14 bases between them. CDR1 is SGHRS and CDR2 is YFSETQ in the germline V gene. CDR3 loop: CASSSRGAGEAFF. CDR3 nucleotides: TGCGCCAGCAGCAGCAGGGGTGCTGGTGAAGCTTTCTTT.

This clonotype has just a few counts. This chain connects TRBV12-3 or TRBV12-4 to TRBJ2-1, with a weak D call TRBD2 (6 bases). This CDR3 region has 16 residues. The ends were cut back, 4 bases at V and 0 bases at J, with 13 bases in the middle. The CDR3 DNA is TGTGCCAGCAGTTCCTCGACTAGACCCTCCTACAATGAGCAGTTCTTC. Protein: CASSSSTRPSYNEQFF.

The genes are TRBV2 and TRBJ2-7; 13 nucleotides match TRBD2. The J segment lost 2 bases and the V segment lost 0 bases, leaving 7 bases of the junction unmatched. CDR1 and CDR2 (germline): SNHLY, FYNNEI. There are 18 residues in the CDR3. CDR3 region: CASSEARTSGSQAYEQYF. The CDR3 DNA reads as TGTGCCAGCAGTGAAGCTCGGACTAGCGGGAGTCAAGCCTACGAGCAGTACTTC. Looking up the rest from reference TRBV2 and TRBJ2-7 gives the full variable domain: EPEVTQTPSHQVTQMGQEVILRCVPISNHLYFYWYRQILGQKVEFLVSFYNNEISEKSEIFDDQFSVERPDGSNFTLKIRSTKLEDSAMYFCASSEARTSGSQAYEQYFGPGTRLTVT.

The V gene is TRBV24-1, the J gene TRBJ2-1; D is perhaps TRBD2 (5 bases). The CDR3 covers 12 residues. Looked up from germline, CDR1 is KGHDR and CDR2 is SFDVKD. Trimming removed 7 bases from V and 9 bases from J, with 12 bases in between. This CDR3 reads CATREEGGEQFF. The CDR3 nucleotides read TGTGCCACCAGGGAGGAAGGCGGTGAGCAGTTCTTC.

The CDR3 DNA is TGTGCCAGCAGTTTTGGCGGGAGGGCCTTTGAGACCCAGTACTTC. Residues: CASSFGGRAFETQYF. The chain uses TRBV12-3 or TRBV12-4 and TRBJ2-5, with TRBD2 identical over 9 bases. CDR3 length: 15 amino acids. J lost 5 bases, V lost 3 bases, and 7 bases had no gene match.

This chain uses TRBV15 with TRBJ2-7, with D possibly TRBD2 on 6 matching bases. CDR3 length: 15 residues. Trimming pared 3 bases from V and 5 bases from J, leaving 17 bases between. Germline V gene sequence: CDR1 LNHNV, CDR2 YYDKDF (reference sequence). Here the CDR3 reads CATSSGGTRGHEQYF. DNA for the CDR3: TGTGCCACCAGCAGTGGAGGGACTCGAGGCCACGAGCAGTACTTC.

The CDR3 region has the DNA TGCAGCGTTGAACGGCTAGCGGGAAAATTTGAGCAGTTCTTC. This translates into CSVERLAGKFEQFF. The V call is TRBV29-1, the J call TRBJ2-1, with 9 nucleotides matching TRBD2. Per germline, CDR1 SQVTM and CDR2 ANQGSEA. Trimming took 2 bases from V and 9 from J; bases not matched to a gene: 8. The CDR3 is made up of 14 amino acids.

The rearrangement joins TRBV7-2 to TRBJ2-2; 7 bases fit TRBD2. The CDR3 extends over 16 amino acids. Per germline, CDR1 SGHTA and CDR2 FQGNSA. J gave up 8 bases and V 1 base, and 10 bases lay outside the gene matches. CDR3 amino acids: CASSLEGQGGMGELFF. CDR3 DNA sequence: TGTGCCAGCAGCTTAGAAGGCCAGGGAGGGATGGGGGAGCTGTTTTTT.

The chain joins TRBV29-1 to TRBJ2-7; TRBD1 matches 12 bases. V trimming: 7 bases; J trimming: 5 bases; junction bases outside the gene matches: 6. Germline V gene data show CDR1 as SQVTM and CDR2 as ANQGSEA. The CDR3 is 13 amino acids. This chain's CDR3 is CSARDRGRDEQYF. The CDR3 DNA is TGCAGCGCCCGGGACAGGGGGCGGGACGAGCAGTACTTC.

Worth noting for this clonotype: This CDR3 fails to terminate in the conserved phenylalanine or tryptophan, so it likely reflects a read error. The chain employs TRBV15 and TRBJ2-1; TRBD2 is a possible D gene (5 bases). The CDR3 runs to 15 residues. Germline-derived CDR1 and CDR2 are LNHNV and YYDKDF (reference sequence). V was shortened by 4 bases and J by 5 bases, with 15 bases between the two germline ends. The CDR3 here is CATSKGVTEDNEQFS. CDR3 in DNA: TGTGCCACCAGCAAAGGTGTAACGGAGGACAATGAGCAGTTCTCC.

This clonotype was found a few times. The genes are TRBV30 and TRBJ1-2; D is unresolved. CDR3 size: 12 residues. V gave up 0 bases and J gave up 8 bases, with 10 bases separating them. Looked up from germline, CDR1 is GTSNPN and CDR2 is SVGIG (reference sequence). The CDR3 DNA follows: TGTGCCTGGAGTGTATGGCACGAGGGCTACACCTTC. Its protein product is CAWSVWHEGYTF. The whole variable domain, filled in from reference TRBV30 and TRBJ1-2, reads SQTIHQWPATLVQPVGSPLSLECTVEGTSNPNLYWYRQAAGRGLQLLFYSVGIGQISSEVPQNLSASRPQDRQFILSSKKLLLSDSGFYLCAWSVWHEGYTFGSGTRLTVV.

This clonotype was counted at least ten times. The chain joins TRBV7-2 to TRBJ2-1, with 12 bases aligning to TRBD2. There are 21 residues in the CDR3. V was clipped by 0 bases and J by 0 bases; unmatched bases: 12. Germline lookup yields CDR1 SGHTA and CDR2 FQGNSA. CDR3: CASSLARTSGASKSSYNEQFF. Here the CDR3 DNA reads TGTGCCAGCAGCTTAGCACGGACTAGCGGGGCCTCCAAGAGCTCCTACAATGAGCAGTTCTTC.

This clonotype was recorded a few times. The chain joins TRBV10-1 to TRBJ2-1; perhaps TRBD1 as D (6 bases). The CDR3 contains 15 residues. V was clipped by 0 bases and J by 2 bases, with 8 bases between them. The germline gives CDR1 WNHNN, CDR2 SYGVQD (reference sequence). Here the CDR3 reads CASSESRGTYNEQFF. DNA of the CDR3: TGCGCCAGCAGTGAGTCGAGGGGGACCTACAATGAGCAGTTCTTC.

The chain links TRBV7-2 to TRBJ2-1, with D possibly matching TRBD2 (6 bases). The CDR3 is 17 amino acids. Germline CDR1 is SGHTA and CDR2 is FQGNSA. V was shortened by 1 base and J by 6 bases, with 19 bases between the two germline ends. CDR3 loop: CASSLGKSSVILNEQFF. In DNA form, the CDR3 reads TGTGCCAGCAGCTTAGGAAAGTCTAGCGTGATCCTCAATGAGCAGTTCTTC.

This clonotype appeared many times. J is TRBJ1-4 and V is TRBV7-6; 7 positions match TRBD1. CDR1 and CDR2 (germline): SGHVS, FNYEAQ. V trimming: 5 bases; J trimming: 7 bases; junction bases outside the gene matches: 4. This CDR3 has 13 amino acids. The CDR3 loop reads CASSPRQGEKLFF. The CDR3 DNA reads TGTGCCAGCAGCCCCCGACAGGGTGAAAAACTGTTTTTT.

This clonotype appeared a few times. This chain links TRBV15 with TRBJ2-1; 13 bases are a match to TRBD2. CDR1 and CDR2 (germline): LNHNV, YYDKDF (reference sequence). Losses at the gene ends were 0 bases for V and 9 bases for J; bases not matched to a gene: 14. This CDR3 region has 19 residues. This chain's CDR3 is CATSRDPNWGLAGSTEQFF. The CDR3 coding sequence is TGTGCCACCAGCAGAGATCCGAACTGGGGACTAGCGGGATCTACTGAGCAGTTCTTC.

This clonotype appeared many times. The chain employs TRBV15 and TRBJ1-3; D call uncertain. This CDR3 comprises 16 residues. With 5 bases removed from V and 7 bases from J, the gap between germline ends came to 21 bases. Germline assignment: CDR1 LNHNV and CDR2 YYDKDF (reference sequence). CDR3 DNA sequence: TGTGCCACCAGCGCAGGAGTGGGTCCGAGTTCGAACACCATATATTTT. This translates into CATSAGVGPSSNTIYF.

This chain joins TRBV12-3 or TRBV12-4 and TRBJ2-1; 11 nucleotides agree with TRBD2. The CDR3 runs to 17 residues. V trimming: 0 bases; J trimming: 5 bases; junction bases outside the gene matches: 6. The CDR3 sequence: CASSLAELAGEHNEQFF. As DNA, the CDR3 is TGTGCCAGCAGTTTAGCAGAACTAGCGGGAGAGCACAATGAGCAGTTCTTC.

This chain connects TRBV7-9 to TRBJ1-1; the D is unclear. CDR3 length: 13 residues. The germline V and J ends were trimmed by 2 bases and 1 base, with 5 bases remaining between them. Germline CDR1 SEHNR, CDR2 FQNEAQ (reference sequence). The CDR3 here is CASSLLENTEAFF. CDR3 in DNA: TGTGCCAGCAGCTTATTAGAGAACACTGAAGCTTTCTTT.

The V gene is TRBV4-1, the J gene TRBJ2-6; a possible D gene is TRBD1 (5 bases). The CDR3 consists of 19 residues. Looked up from germline, CDR1 is MGHRA and CDR2 is YSYEKL. Trimming took off 3 bases at V and 4 bases at J, with 22 bases between the two ends. The chain's CDR3 is CASSHPKQAPLGGANVLTF. DNA for the CDR3: TGCGCCAGCAGCCACCCCAAACAGGCCCCTTTGGGAGGGGCCAACGTCCTGACTTTC.

This clonotype was counted between two and nine times. The chain uses TRBV5-1 and TRBJ2-5, with 7 bases identical to TRBD2. With V trimmed by 4 bases and J by 1 base, 10 bases remained unmatched. Germline V gene sequence: CDR1 SGHRS, CDR2 YFSETQ. The CDR3 length is 16 residues. The CDR3 region has the DNA TGCGCCAGCAGCCCCCTCCTTTCTAGCGGCCAAGAGACCCAGTACTTC. The encoded protein is CASSPLLSSGQETQYF.

The CDR3 sequence: CASSFYTDNEQFF. DNA for the CDR3: TGCGCCAGCAGCTTCTACACCGACAATGAGCAGTTCTTC. J is TRBJ2-1 and V is TRBV5-1; no definite D call. This CDR3 contains 13 residues. Looked up from germline, CDR1 is SGHRS and CDR2 is YFSETQ. Trimming shortened V by 2 bases and J by 5 bases, and 8 bases separated the two germline ends.

The sample holds one count of this clonotype. A read error is possible here, since a much larger clone lies one base away. V and J are TRBV7-8 and TRBJ2-7; D possibly corresponds to TRBD2 (5 bases). The CDR3 spans 14 residues. Germline loops: CDR1 SGHVS, CDR2 FQNEAQ. This CDR3 is CASSLERVSYDQYV. The CDR3 DNA is TGTGCCAGCAGCTTAGAGAGGGTTTCCTACGATCAGTACGTC.

In this sample, this clonotype turned up a few times. This sequence joins TRBV7-2 and TRBJ1-2; D is uncertain. V lost 3 bases and J lost 4, with 3 bases in between. The CDR3 extends over 11 amino acids. Per the germline V gene, CDR1 is SGHTA and CDR2 is FQGNSA. The CDR3 region has the DNA TGTGCCAGCAGCTTCATCTATGGCTACACCTTC. It specifies CASSFIYGYTF. Full variable domain (missing parts from reference TRBV7-2 and TRBJ1-2): GAGVSQSPSNKVTEKGKDVELRCDPISGHTALYWYRQSLGQGLEFLIYFQGNSAPDKSGLPSDRFSAERTGGSVSTLTIQRTQQEDSAVYLCASSFIYGYTFGSGTRLTVV.

This clonotype was detected only a few times. The V call is TRBV25-1, the J call TRBJ1-1, with D possibly matching TRBD1 (6 bases). CDR1 MGHDK and CDR2 SYGVNS come from the germline V gene. The ends were cut back, 10 bases at V and 9 bases at J, with 15 bases in the middle. This CDR3 is built from 11 residues. CDR3 loop: CATSVRGQAFF. The CDR3 coding sequence is TGTGCCACCTCGGTTCGGGGGCAAGCTTTCTTT. Filled out from reference TRBV25-1 and TRBJ1-1, the complete variable domain reads EADIYQTPRYLVIGTGKKITLECSQTMGHDKMYWYQQDPGMELHLIHYSYGVNSTEKGDLSSESTVSRIRTEHFPLTLESARPSHTSQYLCATSVRGQAFFGQGTRLTVV.

This clonotype was counted between two and nine times. CDR3 residues: CASSPRAGARYNEQFF. The CDR3 bases are TGTGCCAGCTCACCCAGGGCGGGCGCCCGTTACAATGAGCAGTTCTTC. This sequence joins TRBV18 and TRBJ2-1; D assignment may be TRBD1 or TRBD2 (5 bases each). The germline V gene encodes CDR1 KGHSH and CDR2 LQKENI. Trimming removed 3 bases at V and 4 bases at J, with 16 bases between. The CDR3 length is 16 residues.

The genes are TRBV3-1 and TRBJ2-3, with D unclear. Trimming took off 4 bases at V and 7 bases at J, with 6 bases between the two ends. The length of the CDR3 is 11 residues. Germline-derived CDR1 and CDR2 are LGHDT and YNNKEL (reference sequence). The CDR3 DNA reads as TGTGCCAGCAGCCTATTACATACGCAGTATTTT. Translation: CASSLLHTQYF.

This clonotype has a handful of counts. This rearrangement joins TRBV15 to TRBJ2-2; D assignment may be TRBD1 or TRBD2 (5 bases each). The germline CDR1 and CDR2 sequences are LNHNV and YYDKDF (reference sequence). V was trimmed by 3 bases and J by 2 bases, leaving 16 bases between them. The CDR3 covers 17 residues. The CDR3 DNA sequence: TGTGCCACCAGCAGGGGGTTCGGGGACGGTAACACCGGGGAGCTGTTTTTT. It codes for CATSRGFGDGNTGELFF. The full variable domain, in which reference TRBV15 and TRBJ2-2 provide the parts outside the CDR3, is DAMVIQNPRYQVTQFGKPVTLSCSQTLNHNVMYWYQQKSSQAPKLLFHYYDKDFNNEADTPDNFQSRRPNTSFCFLDIRSPGLGDTAMYLCATSRGFGDGNTGELFFGEGSRLTVL.

The chain links TRBV4-3 to TRBJ2-3; D perhaps matches TRBD2 (6 bases). Trimming removed 4 bases from V and 5 bases from J, with 16 bases in between. Germline CDR1 is LGHNA and CDR2 is YSLEER. The CDR3 contains 15 residues. DNA for the CDR3: TGCGCCAGCAGCCGGGTTATGCGGGATATAGATACGCAGTATTTT. Translated: CASSRVMRDIDTQYF.

This clonotype showed up just once. Sequence at one end of the junction differs from germline and may be a read error. The J gene is TRBJ2-1, the V gene TRBV7-9, with 9 bases matching TRBD2. Germline V CDR1 and CDR2: SEHNR, FQNEAQ (reference sequence). This CDR3 is built from 16 residues. CDR3 loop: CASSLKTSGGNNQQFF. DNA of the CDR3: TGTGCCAGCAGCCTTAAGACTAGCGGAGGGAACAATCAGCAGTTCTTC.